Listed here are 29 T cell receptor beta chains from one sample, sequenced in a study of blood T cell repertoires in COVID-19. Data came from immunoSEQ multiplex PCR; TCRdb stores just in-frame clones and leaves some out. The sample yields about 99,000 clones, roughly 80% seen once. Sequenced: peripheral blood. The receptors were sampled from a man older than 75 with COVID-19, enrolled during active disease.

The rearrangement joins TRBV9 to TRBJ1-1; 7 bases line up with TRBD1. Unmatched junction bases numbered 4, after V lost 3 bases and J lost 2 bases. The CDR3 is made up of 14 amino acids. Per the germline V gene, CDR1 is SGDLS and CDR2 is YYNGEE. This chain's CDR3 is CASSAQGLNTEAFF. The CDR3 bases are TGTGCCAGCAGCGCACAGGGGTTAAACACTGAAGCTTTCTTT.

This clone was counted a single time. The gene calls are TRBV19 and TRBJ2-3; 11 bases fit TRBD1. The germline gives CDR1 LNHDA, CDR2 SQIVND (reference sequence). The V and J ends lost 3 bases and 5 bases, in that order; junction bases with no gene match: 4. The CDR3 length is 15 residues. This CDR3 is CASSIGTGGIDTQYF. The CDR3 coding sequence is TGTGCCAGTAGTATCGGGACAGGGGGGATAGATACGCAGTATTTT.

The V and J genes are TRBV19 and TRBJ1-1; weak D call: TRBD1 (6 bases). The CDR3 sequence is 12 residues long. Looked up from germline, CDR1 is LNHDA and CDR2 is SQIVND (reference sequence). The V end was cut by 5 bases, the J end by 6 bases, with 10 bases between. The CDR3 region is CASSDRQAEAFF. The CDR3 DNA follows: TGTGCCAGTAGTGACAGGCAGGCTGAAGCTTTCTTT.

The rearrangement joins TRBV7-6 to TRBJ2-7; maybe TRBD1 (6 bases). The CDR3 loop spans 17 amino acids. The germline V and J ends were trimmed by 1 base and 4 bases, with 20 bases remaining between them. Per the germline V gene, CDR1 is SGHVS and CDR2 is FNYEAQ. The CDR3 is CASSLGPGTQQTYEQYF. The CDR3 nucleotides are TGTGCCAGCAGCTTAGGTCCAGGGACACAACAAACGTACGAGCAGTACTTC.

This clone was seen repeatedly, ten times or more. One end of the junction does not line up with germline, which may come from a read error. CDR3 coding DNA: TGTGCCAGCAGAGGGGGCCGGAGCCCTTTCTTC. Protein sequence: CASRGGRSPFF. The chain uses TRBV28 and TRBJ1-2, with 7 bases matching TRBD1. Germline loops: CDR1 MDHEN, CDR2 SYDVKM. CDR3 length equals 11 residues.

The gene calls are TRBV7-9 and TRBJ1-5; a weak D match, TRBD1 (5 bases). The CDR3 runs to 13 residues. Trimming removed 4 bases at V and 2 bases at J, with 6 bases between. From germline, CDR1 is SEHNR and CDR2 FQNEAQ (reference sequence). The CDR3 bases are TGTGCCAGCAGCTGGGGGGGCAATCAGCCCCAGCATTTT. Protein product: CASSWGGNQPQHF.

The V call is TRBV6-5, the J call TRBJ2-2, with 10 bases matching TRBD1. Germline trimming cut 4 bases from V and 3 bases from J; bases unmatched to any gene: 5. Germline loops: CDR1 MNHEY, CDR2 SVGAGI. The CDR3 is 16 amino acids. CDR3 loop: CASSSSGTGDTGELFF. The CDR3 coding sequence is TGTGCCAGCAGTTCCTCCGGGACAGGGGACACCGGGGAGCTGTTTTTT.

This clone was seen a single time. The V and J genes are TRBV6-5 and TRBJ2-2; 7 nucleotides agree with TRBD1. The CDR3 spans 15 residues. The germline CDR1 and CDR2 sequences are MNHEY and SVGAGI. Trimming at V came to 4 bases and at J to 1 base, leaving 3 bases not matched to a gene. The CDR3 region has the DNA TGTGCCAGCAGTTTTGACAGGGAGAACACCGGGGAGCTGTTTTTT. It is translated as CASSFDRENTGELFF.

This rearrangement joins TRBV27 to TRBJ2-7, with TRBD1 as a possible D gene (6 bases). The germline V and J ends were trimmed by 2 bases and 2 bases, with 16 bases remaining between them. Germline CDR1 MNHEY, CDR2 SMNVEV (reference sequence). CDR3 length equals 16 residues. The chain's CDR3 is CASSLHGTSRTYEQYF. CDR3 in DNA: TGTGCCAGCAGTTTACACGGGACATCGAGAACCTACGAGCAGTACTTC.

The V and J genes are TRBV6-5 and TRBJ1-4; 9 nucleotides agree with TRBD1. The ends lost 5 bases at V and 6 bases at J; junction bases unmatched: 7. The CDR3 consists of 15 residues. The germline gives CDR1 MNHEY, CDR2 SVGAGI. The CDR3 protein is CASSPSGTGYEKLFF. CDR3 nucleotides: TGTGCCAGCAGTCCGTCCGGGACAGGGTATGAAAAACTGTTTTTT.

The chain uses TRBV11-3 and TRBJ2-1, with D perhaps matching TRBD1 (5 bases). The CDR3 length is 13 residues. CDR1 is SGHNT, CDR2 YENEEA, per germline. V lost 8 bases and J lost 8, with 16 bases in between. The CDR3 loop reads CASSGTWGHEQFF. CDR3 DNA sequence: TGTGCCAGCTCAGGAACGTGGGGCCATGAGCAGTTCTTC.

This clone was recorded once. V is TRBV12-3 or TRBV12-4 and J is TRBJ1-2; no clear D. CDR3 length: 13 amino acids. V was cut by 4 bases and J by 0 bases, with 6 bases left in between. CDR3 coding DNA: TGTGCCAGCAGTTCGTTTTCTAACTATGGCTACACCTTC. It is translated as CASSSFSNYGYTF.

The chain has TRBV2 and TRBJ2-7, with a weak D call TRBD2 (6 bases). Trimming pared 7 bases from V and 6 bases from J, leaving 16 bases between. The CDR3 has 13 amino acids. Germline V gene data show CDR1 as SNHLY and CDR2 as FYNNEI. The CDR3 region has the DNA TGTGCCAGCACCCAGTTTCAGGGAGGCGAGCAGTACTTC. Its protein product is CASTQFQGGEQYF.

The chain has TRBV2 and TRBJ2-6; the match to TRBD1 covers 10 bases. V gave up 5 bases and J gave up 0 bases; unmatched junction bases: 4. This CDR3 spans 17 amino acids. Looked up from germline, CDR1 is SNHLY and CDR2 is FYNNEI. This chain's CDR3 is CASSSGQGSSGANVLTF. For the CDR3, the DNA is TGTGCCAGCAGTTCGGGACAGGGGAGCTCTGGGGCCAACGTCCTGACTTTC.

V gene TRBV18 combines with J gene TRBJ1-5; TRBD1 might be the D (6 bases). The CDR3 has 15 amino acids. Germline V CDR1 and CDR2: KGHSH, LQKENI. V was cut by 2 bases and J by 5 bases, with 13 bases left in between. The CDR3 here is CASSPSTGRDQPQHF. CDR3 DNA: TGTGCCAGCTCACCATCCACAGGGCGGGATCAGCCCCAGCATTTT. The whole variable domain, filled in from reference TRBV18 and TRBJ1-5, reads NAGVMQNPRHLVRRRGQEARLRCSPMKGHSHVYWYRQLPEEGLKFMVYLQKENIIDESGMPKERFSAEFPKEGPSILRIQQVVRGDSAAYFCASSPSTGRDQPQHFGDGTRLSIL.

The V call is TRBV14, the J call TRBJ1-5; D gene uncertain. Trimming took 0 bases from V and 3 from J, leaving 15 bases between them. The CDR3 runs 17 residues. Germline V gene data show CDR1 as SGHDN and CDR2 as FVKESK. CDR3 coding DNA: TGTGCCAGCAGCCAAGAGCGAGGGCAGCGGTACAATCAGCCCCAGCATTTT. Its protein is CASSQERGQRYNQPQHF.

J is TRBJ1-2 and V is TRBV28; TRBD1 agrees at 7 bases. The CDR3 loop spans 15 amino acids. Germline V gene data show CDR1 as MDHEN and CDR2 as SYDVKM. J lost 5 bases, V lost 6 bases, and 12 bases had no gene match. The DNA for the CDR3 is TGTGCCAGCAGCAGAACAGGGGTTTTTAGTTATGGCTACACCTTC. Translated, it gives CASSRTGVFSYGYTF.

V is TRBV7-8 and J is TRBJ2-1; TRBD1 matches 7 bases. V lost 5 bases, J lost 2 bases, and 9 bases stayed unmatched. The V gene's germline CDR1 is SGHVS and CDR2 FQNEAQ. This CDR3 has 16 amino acids. The CDR3 spells CASSLTGVFTYNEQFF. The CDR3 DNA reads as TGTGCCAGCAGCCTCACAGGGGTTTTTACCTACAATGAGCAGTTCTTC.

This sequence joins TRBV9 and TRBJ1-3, with a tentative D call TRBD1 (5 bases). Between the trimmed V and J ends, which lost 2 bases and 3 bases, there was a span of 21 bases. Germline lookup yields CDR1 SGDLS and CDR2 YYNGEE. This CDR3 region has 18 residues. In nucleotides, the CDR3 is TGTGCCAGCAGCGTGTCCCCTCTCGGACACCCGATTGGAAACACCATATATTTT. Translated: CASSVSPLGHPIGNTIYF. Full variable domain (rest looked up from reference TRBV9 and TRBJ1-3): DSGVTQTPKHLITATGQRVTLRCSPRSGDLSVYWYQQSLDQGLQFLIQYYNGEERAKGNILERFSAQQFPDLHSELNLSSLELGDSALYFCASSVSPLGHPIGNTIYFGEGSWLTVV.

This sequence joins TRBV9 and TRBJ1-1, with 8 nucleotides matching TRBD1. CDR3 length: 14 amino acids. V lost 3 bases to trimming and J lost 8 bases; unmatched junction nucleotides: 9. Germline V gene sequence: CDR1 SGDLS, CDR2 YYNGEE. The DNA for the CDR3 is TGTGCCAGCAGCGCCGGACTCAGACAGGGGGAAGCTTTCTTT. This codes for CASSAGLRQGEAFF.

The chain is built from TRBV19 and TRBJ1-4; 7 nucleotides align to TRBD1. The CDR3 covers 13 residues. CDR1 and CDR2 from the germline V gene are LNHDA and SQIVND (reference sequence). The V gene end was trimmed by 7 bases and the J gene end by 7 bases; junction bases not matched to a gene: 6. CDR3 sequence: CASTPTGREKLFF. DNA of the CDR3: TGTGCCAGTACCCCGACAGGGCGTGAAAAACTGTTTTTT.

The chain links TRBV6-4 to TRBJ1-2, with 8 positions matching TRBD1. V lost 6 bases and J lost 6; bases outside the gene matches: 9. Germline lookup yields CDR1 MRHNA and CDR2 SNTAGT. There are 14 residues in the CDR3. The CDR3 DNA follows: TGTGCCAGCAGATCGACAGGGGATCAGGATGGCTACACCTTC. Protein sequence: CASRSTGDQDGYTF.

The V and J genes are TRBV15 and TRBJ2-7, with 8 bases that match TRBD2. The CDR3 loop spans 15 amino acids. V dropped 1 base and J dropped 4; count of bases not matched to a gene: 6. CDR1 and CDR2 (germline): LNHNV, YYDKDF (reference sequence). The CDR3 DNA sequence: TGTGCCACCAGCAGAGTTATAGCGGGACATTACGAGCAGTACTTC. Protein sequence: CATSRVIAGHYEQYF.

This clone was counted between two and nine times. J is TRBJ1-3 and V is TRBV5-1; 7 bases match TRBD1. J gave up 3 bases and V 4 bases, and 7 bases lay outside the gene matches. The germline V gene encodes CDR1 SGHRS and CDR2 YFSETQ. The CDR3 is made up of 15 amino acids. The CDR3 bases are TGCGCCAGCAGCCCATTCGACAGGGATGGAAACACCATATATTTT. Its protein product is CASSPFDRDGNTIYF.

The rearrangement joins TRBV7-2 to TRBJ2-4, with D possibly TRBD1 on 5 matching bases. Germline V CDR1 and CDR2: SGHTA, FQGNSA. Trimming shortened V by 4 bases and J by 5 bases, and 24 bases separated the two germline ends. This CDR3 region has 18 residues. CDR3 protein: CASSSSRGGEISENIQYF. CDR3 bases: TGTGCCAGCAGCTCCTCAAGGGGCGGTGAAATTTCCGAAAACATTCAGTACTTC.

The gene calls are TRBV6-6 and TRBJ2-7; 7 bases are a match to TRBD1. The germline V gene has CDR1 MNHNY and CDR2 SVGAGI (reference sequence). The CDR3 consists of 14 residues. V shed 5 bases, J shed 0 bases, and the junction held 4 bases outside the gene matches. DNA for the CDR3: TGTGCCAGCAGTCCCGGGACAGCCTCCTACGAGCAGTACTTC. It yields the protein CASSPGTASYEQYF.

This chain's CDR3 is CASSWLGTGLAFF. CDR3 nucleotides: TGTGCCAGCAGTTGGCTCGGGACAGGCCTGGCTTTCTTT. This chain uses TRBV2 with TRBJ1-1; 8 nucleotides align to TRBD1. The CDR3 contains 13 residues. The junction had 10 bases not matched to a gene; V was cut back by 5 bases and J by 11 bases. The V gene's germline CDR1 is SNHLY and CDR2 FYNNEI.

The CDR3 is CASSPGVYGYTF. CDR3 bases: TGTGCCAGCAGCCCCGGGGTCTATGGCTACACCTTC. V is TRBV7-8 and J is TRBJ1-2; D uncertain. CDR1 SGHVS and CDR2 FQNEAQ come from the germline V gene. The CDR3 is 12 amino acids. Trimming removed 5 bases from V and 4 bases from J, with 8 bases in between.

This clone appeared a single time. This chain links TRBV19 with TRBJ2-1, with a possible D match to TRBD2 (5 bases). Trimming took 6 bases from V and 2 from J, leaving 11 bases between them. Germline V lookup: CDR1 LNHDA, CDR2 SQIVND (reference sequence). The CDR3 length is 14 residues. The CDR3 reads CASRDAGTYNEQFF. The CDR3 DNA reads as TGTGCCAGTAGGGACGCCGGGACCTACAATGAGCAGTTCTTC. The whole variable domain, filled in from reference TRBV19 and TRBJ2-1, reads DGGITQSPKYLFRKEGQNVTLSCEQNLNHDAMYWYRQDPGQGLRLIYYSQIVNDFQKGDIAEGYSVSREKKESFPLTVTSAQKNPTAFYLCASRDAGTYNEQFFGPGTRLTVL.